Presented here are 27 T cell receptor beta chains from one specimen sequenced in a study of response to subunit inactivated influenza vaccine (dated by TCRdb to between 2017 and 2018). Library preparation employed RT-PCR. The reads were generated on an Illumina HiSeq 2500. TCRdb reprocessing: public reads trimmed at Q25 with fastp, clones called with MiXCR, in-frame beta chains kept. Here each entry gathers all rows of one CDR3 protein and keeps the most common genes and DNA. Counted in this sample were about 500,000 distinct CDR3 sequences; approximately 7.7% of them appeared once. The ten largest make up around 13% of the sample. Sequences were derived from PBMCs from blood, sampled about 23 months after vaccination. The receptors here all came from a man aged 50 to 75 who received an inactivated influenza vaccine. Donor details come from another sample of the same person, matched by shared clones.

The genes are TRBV2 and TRBJ2-1; a possible D gene is TRBD2 (6 bases). The V and J ends lost 6 bases and 4 bases respectively, with 13 bases between them. The CDR3 runs 14 residues. Germline V gene sequence: CDR1 SNHLY, CDR2 FYNNEI. The CDR3: CASRASAGYNEQFF. DNA of the CDR3: TGTGCCAGCAGAGCGTCCGCGGGGTACAATGAGCAGTTCTTC.

This clonotype has more than one count but fewer than ten. The rearrangement links TRBV20-1 to TRBJ2-1; D may be TRBD2 (6 bases). This CDR3 has 16 amino acids. CDR1 is DFQATT and CDR2 is SNEGSKA in the germline V gene (reference sequence). V was shortened by 0 bases and J by 5 bases, with 17 bases between the two germline ends. The CDR3 DNA is TGCAGTGCTAGAGATCCATGGAGCGGCGGGAACAATGAGCAGTTCTTC. Protein: CSARDPWSGGNNEQFF.

In its sample, this clonotype was seen a few times. This chain links TRBV24-1 with TRBJ1-6; D may be TRBD1 (6 bases). CDR1 and CDR2 (germline): KGHDR, SFDVKD. The CDR3 spans 14 residues. Trimming shortened V by 5 bases and J by 8 bases, and 12 bases separated the two germline ends. The DNA of the CDR3 is TGTGCCACCAGTGCCGGGGGGCTGGATTCACCCCTCCACTTT. Its translation: CATSAGGLDSPLHF.

There are a few counts of this clonotype. The chain recombines TRBV9 with TRBJ2-7; 8 nucleotides match TRBD1. V lost 3 bases, J lost 0 bases, and 11 bases stayed unmatched. The CDR3 spans 17 residues. In germline, CDR1 is SGDLS, CDR2 YYNGEE. CDR3 sequence (DNA): TGTGCCAGCAGCGCCGGGACAGGTCCCGTCTCCTCCTACGAGCAGTACTTC. Translation: CASSAGTGPVSSYEQYF.

V and J are TRBV3-1 and TRBJ2-7; a possible D gene is TRBD2 (6 bases). From germline, CDR1 is LGHDT and CDR2 YNNKEL (reference sequence). CDR3 length: 12 amino acids. V was cut by 8 bases and J by 3 bases, with 11 bases left in between. This CDR3 is CASGGGNYEQYF. CDR3 DNA sequence: TGTGCCAGCGGGGGAGGAAACTACGAGCAGTACTTC.

The chain couples TRBV24-1 to TRBJ2-2; weak D call: TRBD2 (6 bases). CDR3 length: 15 residues. The ends were cut back, 7 bases at V and 1 base at J, with 12 bases in the middle. Germline CDR1 reads KGHDR; CDR2 reads SFDVKD. The chain's CDR3 is CATRGGTVNTGELFF. In DNA, the CDR3 is TGTGCCACCAGGGGCGGGACGGTGAACACCGGGGAGCTGTTTTTT.

Many counts were recorded for this clonotype. CDR3 sequence reads: CASSSTSGGLEQFF. As DNA, the CDR3 is TGCGCCAGCAGCTCCACTAGCGGGGGTTTAGAGCAGTTCTTC. This chain links TRBV5-1 with TRBJ2-1; 11 bases align to TRBD2. V lost 3 bases to trimming and J lost 10 bases; unmatched junction nucleotides: 6. The CDR3 is made up of 14 amino acids. Looked up from germline, CDR1 is SGHRS and CDR2 is YFSETQ.

The chain links TRBV20-1 to TRBJ2-3; perhaps TRBD2 as D (5 bases). The length of the CDR3 is 13 residues. CDR1 DFQATT and CDR2 SNEGSKA come from the germline V gene (reference sequence). The V end was cut by 4 bases, the J end by 5 bases, with 13 bases between. The CDR3, as DNA: TGCAGTGCTAACATCGGGATTCAAGATACGCAGTATTTT. Its protein product is CSANIGIQDTQYF.

The chain is built from TRBV20-1 and TRBJ2-5; perhaps D is TRBD1 or TRBD2 (6 bases each). Germline V gene lookup returns CDR1 DFQATT and CDR2 SNEGSKA (reference sequence). This CDR3 is 14 amino acids long. Between the trimmed V and J ends, which lost 0 bases and 4 bases, there was a span of 12 bases. CDR3 nucleotide sequence: TGCAGTGCTAGAGATCTACAGGGAGGAGAGACCCAGTACTTC. This sequence encodes CSARDLQGGETQYF.

This clonotype was counted at least ten times. This chain uses TRBV29-1 with TRBJ1-3; TRBD1 matches at 10 bases. V trimming: 3 bases; J trimming: 2 bases; junction bases outside the gene matches: 1. There are 14 residues in the CDR3. Germline CDR1 and CDR2: SQVTM and ANQGSEA. The CDR3 loop is CSVDGTGAGNTIYF. The CDR3 DNA follows: TGCAGCGTTGATGGGACAGGGGCTGGAAACACCATATATTTT. The full variable domain, rest sourced from reference TRBV29-1 and TRBJ1-3, is SAVISQKPSRDICQRGTSLTIQCQVDSQVTMMFWYRQQPGQSLTLIATANQGSEATYESGFVIDKFPISRPNLTFSTLTVSNMSPEDSSIYLCSVDGTGAGNTIYFGEGSWLTVV.

This sequence joins TRBV4-3 and TRBJ1-2; 7 bases agree with TRBD1. The CDR3 has 15 residues. With 0 bases clipped from V and 4 bases from J, the junction kept 5 bases outside the gene matches. The V gene's germline CDR1 is LGHNA and CDR2 YSLEER. The CDR3 sequence is CASSQDRQGGYGYTF. CDR3 DNA: TGCGCCAGCAGCCAAGATCGACAGGGAGGCTATGGCTACACCTTC.

The sample holds many counts of this clonotype. The gene calls are TRBV12-3 or TRBV12-4 and TRBJ1-5, with D tentatively TRBD1 (5 bases). The V gene lost 6 bases and the J gene lost 9 bases, with 15 bases spanning the gap. The CDR3 covers 13 residues. This CDR3 reads CASSLSGVAPQHF. The CDR3 nucleotides are TGTGCCAGCAGCCTTTCGGGGGTCGCGCCCCAGCATTTT.

This chain uses TRBV3-1 with TRBJ1-1; no reliable D call. The CDR3 totals 14 residues. V lost 1 base and J lost 4, with 10 bases in between. Germline assignment: CDR1 LGHDT and CDR2 YNNKEL (reference sequence). The CDR3 sequence: CASSQARASTEAFF. The CDR3 nucleotides read TGTGCCAGCAGCCAAGCTAGGGCGAGCACTGAAGCTTTCTTT. Looking up the rest from reference TRBV3-1 and TRBJ1-1 gives the full variable domain: DTAVSQTPKYLVTQMGNDKSIKCEQNLGHDTMYWYKQDSKKFLKIMFSYNNKELIINETVPNRFSPKSPDKAHLNLHINSLELGDSAVYFCASSQARASTEAFFGQGTRLTVV.

V gene TRBV7-6 combines with J gene TRBJ2-5; D ambiguous. Germline V gene lookup returns CDR1 SGHVS and CDR2 FNYEAQ. V dropped 2 bases and J dropped 3 bases, with 10 bases sitting between them. The CDR3 runs to 14 residues. The CDR3: CASSLSAAKETQYF. The CDR3 DNA reads as TGTGCCAGCAGCTTATCGGCAGCAAAAGAGACCCAGTACTTC.

V usage is TRBV3-1 and J usage is TRBJ2-7, with 8 bases lining up with TRBD2. This CDR3 is built from 14 residues. CDR1 and CDR2 from the germline V gene are LGHDT and YNNKEL (reference sequence). With 4 bases clipped from V and 6 bases from J, the junction kept 8 bases outside the gene matches. In DNA, the CDR3 is TGTGCCAGCAGCCTAGCGGGGAAATCCAGCGAGCAGTACTTC. Protein product: CASSLAGKSSEQYF.

There are many counts of this clonotype. This chain joins TRBV6-4 and TRBJ1-1; D gene uncertain. Germline CDR1 MRHNA, CDR2 SNTAGT. CDR3 length: 13 residues. V lost 3 bases and J lost 0, with 5 bases in between. CDR3 in DNA: TGTGCCAGCAGTGATGGATTGAACACTGAAGCTTTCTTT. Protein sequence: CASSDGLNTEAFF.

This clonotype was found a few times. CDR3 nucleotides: TGTGCCAGCAGTCCGAGGTCCTCTGGAAACACCATATATTTT. This encodes CASSPRSSGNTIYF. The chain combines TRBV6-1 with TRBJ1-3; D gene unclear. The CDR3 sequence is 14 residues long. The germline V and J ends were trimmed by 5 bases and 0 bases, with 8 bases remaining between them. Germline lookup yields CDR1 MNHNS and CDR2 SASEGT.

This rearrangement joins TRBV28 to TRBJ2-1; D unresolved. V lost 8 bases and J 4 bases, leaving 12 bases between the germline ends. The germline V gene encodes CDR1 MDHEN and CDR2 SYDVKM. The CDR3 runs 13 residues. The CDR3 nucleotides are TGTGCCAGCGGAGAAGCGAATTACAATGAGCAGTTCTTC. Its translation is CASGEANYNEQFF. The variable domain in full, with the rest retrieved from reference TRBV28 and TRBJ2-1, is DVKVTQSSRYLVKRTGEKVFLECVQDMDHENMFWYRQDPGLGLRLIYFSYDVKMKEKGDIPEGYSVSREKKERFSLILESASTNQTSMYLCASGEANYNEQFFGPGTRLTVL.

This chain joins TRBV7-2 and TRBJ1-3, with D maybe TRBD1 (5 bases). Germline V gene sequence: CDR1 SGHTA, CDR2 FQGNSA. The V end lost 0 bases, the J end lost 2 bases, and 11 bases lay between the germline ends. The CDR3 is 16 amino acids. The CDR3 DNA sequence: TGTGCCAGCAGCTTAGCGGGGGTCAAGACTGGAAACACCATATATTTT. Translation: CASSLAGVKTGNTIYF. Supplemented by reference TRBV7-2 and TRBJ1-3, the full variable domain reads GAGVSQSPSNKVTEKGKDVELRCDPISGHTALYWYRQSLGQGLEFLIYFQGNSAPDKSGLPSDRFSAERTGGSVSTLTIQRTQQEDSAVYLCASSLAGVKTGNTIYFGEGSWLTVV.

This clonotype occurred a few times. This rearrangement joins TRBV2 to TRBJ1-3; TRBD1 is a possible D gene (5 bases). Looked up from germline, CDR1 is SNHLY and CDR2 is FYNNEI. The CDR3 is made up of 15 amino acids. V was trimmed by 6 bases and J by 0 bases, leaving 12 bases between them. In nucleotides, the CDR3 is TGTGCCAGCAGCATAGACAGTGGCTCTGGAAACACCATATATTTT. Protein product: CASSIDSGSGNTIYF.

This clonotype has a count of ten or more. CDR3 sequence (DNA): TGTGCCAGTAGTAAGGGACAGGAGAACAATGAGCAGTTCTTC. Its translation is CASSKGQENNEQFF. The chain joins TRBV19 to TRBJ2-1; 8 bases match TRBD1. The CDR3 sequence is 14 residues long. The J segment lost 5 bases and the V segment lost 4 bases, leaving 4 bases of the junction unmatched. The germline V gene encodes CDR1 LNHDA and CDR2 SQIVND (reference sequence).

The chain uses TRBV12-3 or TRBV12-4 and TRBJ1-2, with no clear D. With 5 bases removed from V and 2 bases from J, the gap between germline ends came to 6 bases. The CDR3 extends over 12 amino acids. CDR3 region: CASSPPNYGYTF. The CDR3 bases are TGTGCCAGCAGTCCTCCAAACTATGGCTACACCTTC.

This clonotype was detected many times. The chain employs TRBV5-1 and TRBJ2-1; D ambiguous. Per the germline V gene, CDR1 is SGHRS and CDR2 is YFSETQ. The CDR3 has 14 amino acids. The V end lost 4 bases, the J end lost 4 bases, and 12 bases lay between the germline ends. The CDR3 region is CASSPEPEYNEQFF. The CDR3 DNA reads TGCGCCAGCAGCCCCGAGCCCGAGTACAATGAGCAGTTCTTC.

This clonotype was recorded many times. J is TRBJ2-1 and V is TRBV10-3; D call uncertain. Germline V gene lookup returns CDR1 ENHRY and CDR2 SYGVKD. Trimming stripped 0 bases from V and 6 bases from J, with 15 bases between. The CDR3 runs to 16 residues. The CDR3: CAISESEWGSSNEQFF. The CDR3 nucleotides read TGTGCCATCAGTGAGTCGGAGTGGGGTTCGTCCAATGAGCAGTTCTTC.

This clonotype was seen a few times. The rearrangement uses TRBV19 and TRBJ2-7; D gene uncertain. The germline V gene encodes CDR1 LNHDA and CDR2 SQIVND (reference sequence). V lost 4 bases and J lost 3, with 10 bases in between. The CDR3 sequence is 13 residues long. CDR3 in DNA: TGTGCCAGTAGTACAACCAGATACTACGAGCAGTACTTC. As protein: CASSTTRYYEQYF.

The chain recombines TRBV12-3 or TRBV12-4 with TRBJ2-7; 8 positions match TRBD1. Trimming cost V 4 bases and J 4 bases; bases outside gene matches: 9. This CDR3 comprises 15 residues. The CDR3 loop is CASSSQTGVGYEQYF. The CDR3 DNA follows: TGTGCCAGCAGTTCACAGACAGGGGTGGGATACGAGCAGTACTTC.

V and J are TRBV20-1 and TRBJ1-2, with 7 bases matching TRBD1. Trimming took 5 bases from V and 5 from J; bases not matched to a gene: 5. The CDR3 is 12 amino acids. Germline V gives CDR1 DFQATT, CDR2 SNEGSKA (reference sequence). CDR3 loop: CSAGGTEYGYTF. Here the CDR3 DNA reads TGCAGTGCTGGGGGGACAGAGTATGGCTACACCTTC.